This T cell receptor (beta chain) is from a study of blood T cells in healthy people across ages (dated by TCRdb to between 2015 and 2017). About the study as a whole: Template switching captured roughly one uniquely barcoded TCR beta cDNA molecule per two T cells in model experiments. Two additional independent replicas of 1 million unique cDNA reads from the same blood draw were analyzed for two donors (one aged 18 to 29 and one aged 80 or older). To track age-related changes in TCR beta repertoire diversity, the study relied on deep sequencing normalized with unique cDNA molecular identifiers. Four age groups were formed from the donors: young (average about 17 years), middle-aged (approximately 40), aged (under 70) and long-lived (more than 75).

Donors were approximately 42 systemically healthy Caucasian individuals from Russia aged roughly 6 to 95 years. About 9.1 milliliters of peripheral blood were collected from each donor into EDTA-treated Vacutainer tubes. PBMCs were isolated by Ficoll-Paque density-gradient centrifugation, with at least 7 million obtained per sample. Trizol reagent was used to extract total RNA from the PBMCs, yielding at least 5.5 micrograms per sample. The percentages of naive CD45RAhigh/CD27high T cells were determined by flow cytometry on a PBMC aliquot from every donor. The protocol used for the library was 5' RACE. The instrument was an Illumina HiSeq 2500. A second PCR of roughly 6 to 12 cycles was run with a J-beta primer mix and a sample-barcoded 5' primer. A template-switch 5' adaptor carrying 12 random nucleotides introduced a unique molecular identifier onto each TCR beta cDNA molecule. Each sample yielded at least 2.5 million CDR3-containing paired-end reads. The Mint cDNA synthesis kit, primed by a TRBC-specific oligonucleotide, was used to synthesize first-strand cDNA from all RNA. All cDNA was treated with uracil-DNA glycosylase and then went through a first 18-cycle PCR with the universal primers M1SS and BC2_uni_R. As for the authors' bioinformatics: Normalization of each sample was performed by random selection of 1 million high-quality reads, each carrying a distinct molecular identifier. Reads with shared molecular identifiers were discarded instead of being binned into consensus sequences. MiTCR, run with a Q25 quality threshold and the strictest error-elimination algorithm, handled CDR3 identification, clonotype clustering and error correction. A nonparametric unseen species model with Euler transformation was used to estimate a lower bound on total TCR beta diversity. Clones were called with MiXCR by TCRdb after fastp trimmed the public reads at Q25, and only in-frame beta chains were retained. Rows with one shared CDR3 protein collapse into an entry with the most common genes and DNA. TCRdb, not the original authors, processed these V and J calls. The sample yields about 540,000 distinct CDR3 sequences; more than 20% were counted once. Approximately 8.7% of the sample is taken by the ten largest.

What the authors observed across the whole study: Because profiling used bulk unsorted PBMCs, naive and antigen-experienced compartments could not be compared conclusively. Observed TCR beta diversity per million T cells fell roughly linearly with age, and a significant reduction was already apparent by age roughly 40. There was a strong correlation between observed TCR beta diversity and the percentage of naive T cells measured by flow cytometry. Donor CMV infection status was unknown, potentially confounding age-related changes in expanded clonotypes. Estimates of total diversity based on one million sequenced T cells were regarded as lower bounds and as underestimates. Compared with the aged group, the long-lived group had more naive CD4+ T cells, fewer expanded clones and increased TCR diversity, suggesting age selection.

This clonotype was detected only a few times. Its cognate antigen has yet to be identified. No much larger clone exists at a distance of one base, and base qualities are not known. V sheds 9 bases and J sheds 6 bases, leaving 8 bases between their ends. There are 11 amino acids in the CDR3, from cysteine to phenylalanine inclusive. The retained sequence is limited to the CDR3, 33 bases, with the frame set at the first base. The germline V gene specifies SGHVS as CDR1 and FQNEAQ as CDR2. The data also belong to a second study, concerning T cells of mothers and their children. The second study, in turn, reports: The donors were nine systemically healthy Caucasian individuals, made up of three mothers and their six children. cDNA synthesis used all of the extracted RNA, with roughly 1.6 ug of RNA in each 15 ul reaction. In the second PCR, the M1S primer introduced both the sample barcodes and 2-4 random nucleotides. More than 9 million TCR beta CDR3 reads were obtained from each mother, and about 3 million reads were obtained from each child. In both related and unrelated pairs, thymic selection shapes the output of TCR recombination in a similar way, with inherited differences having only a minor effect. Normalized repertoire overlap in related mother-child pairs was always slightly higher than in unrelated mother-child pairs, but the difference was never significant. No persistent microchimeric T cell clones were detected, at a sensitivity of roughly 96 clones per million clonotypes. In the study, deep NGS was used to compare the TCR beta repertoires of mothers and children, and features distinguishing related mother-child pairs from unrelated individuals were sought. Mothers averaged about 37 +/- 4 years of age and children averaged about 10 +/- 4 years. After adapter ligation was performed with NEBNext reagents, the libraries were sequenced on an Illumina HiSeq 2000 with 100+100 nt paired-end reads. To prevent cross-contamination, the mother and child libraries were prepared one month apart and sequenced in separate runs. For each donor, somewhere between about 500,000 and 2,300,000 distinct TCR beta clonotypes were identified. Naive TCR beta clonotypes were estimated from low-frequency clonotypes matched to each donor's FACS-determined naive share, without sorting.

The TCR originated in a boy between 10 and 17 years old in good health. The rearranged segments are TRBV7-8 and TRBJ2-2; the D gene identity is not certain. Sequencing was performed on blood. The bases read TGTGCCAGTCTCTCGGCCGGGGAGCTGTTTTTT. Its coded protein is CASLSAGELFF.